This is a list of T cell receptor beta chains from one sample in a study of T cell repertoires in cytomegalovirus infection. TCRdb processed the reads anew with MiXCR; each CDR3 protein has one entry. The sample records under 300,000 distinct CDR3 sequences, over 15% being singletons. Sequencing used CD8+ T cells from PBMCs. Receptors originate from a human donor in good health (CMV status not recorded). Some clones in this sample may be carry-over from other donors' samples. Each CDR3 is given with its conserved first and last residue. A D gene is named only where the DNA matches it firmly. Clone size is not always given. Where it is, it says once, few, many or a class for expanded clones.

CDR3: CASSQDSGGNTEAFF
DNA: TGCGCCAGCAGCCAAGACTCAGGGGGGAACACTGAAGCTTTCTTT
V: TRBV4-1
D: TRBD1
J: TRBJ1-1
length: 15
size: few

CDR3: CASSPSGAHEETQYF
DNA: TGTGCCAGCAGCCCTTCCGGGGCCCACGAAGAGACCCAGTACTTC
V: TRBV7-8
D: NA
J: TRBJ2-5
length: 15
size: many

CDR3: CASSQDGGLAGYTGELFF
DNA: TGCGCCAGCAGCCAAGATGGAGGACTAGCGGGGTACACCGGGGAGCTGTTTTTT
V: TRBV4-3
D: TRBD2
J: TRBJ2-2
length: 18
size: few

CDR3: CASSQESCSNQPQHF
DNA: TGCGCCAGCAGCCAAGAATCGTGTAGCAATCAGCCCCAGCATTTT
V: TRBV4-1
D: NA
J: TRBJ1-5
length: 15
size: NA

CDR3: CASLRTGGQETQYF
DNA: TGTGCCAGTCTGAGGACAGGGGGCCAAGAGACCCAGTACTTC
V: TRBV28
D: TRBD1
J: TRBJ2-5
length: 14
size: NA

CDR3: CAISESNQPQHF
DNA: TGTGCCATCAGCGAAAGCAATCAGCCCCAGCATTTT
V: TRBV10-3
D: NA
J: TRBJ1-5
length: 12
size: NA

CDR3: CASSPGGDVSYEQYF
DNA: TGTGCCAGTAGTCCCGGGGGGGATGTCTCCTACGAGCAGTACTTC
V: TRBV19
D: TRBD2
J: TRBJ2-7
length: 15
size: NA

CDR3: CASSTPKYEQYF
DNA: TGTGCCAGCAGCACCCCCAAGTACGAGCAGTACTTC
V: TRBV12-3/TRBV12-4
D: NA
J: TRBJ2-7
length: 12
size: many

CDR3: CASSSDRGAGNTIYF
DNA: TGTGCCAGCAGTTCGGACAGGGGTGCCGGAAACACCATATATTTT
V: TRBV11-2
D: TRBD1
J: TRBJ1-3
length: 15
size: many

CDR3: CASSLLFGAGDTQYF
DNA: NA
V: TRBV7-2
D: NA
J: TRBJ2-3
length: 15
size: many

CDR3: CASSLSGGALETQYF
DNA: TGTGCCAGCAGTTTGAGCGGGGGGGCCCTGGAGACCCAGTACTTC
V: TRBV2
D: TRBD2
J: TRBJ2-5
length: 15
size: many

CDR3: CSARGDGRQGIAYNSPLHF
DNA: TGCAGTGCTAGAGGAGACGGACGACAGGGTATCGCCTATAATTCACCCCTCCACTTT
V: TRBV20-1
D: TRBD1
J: TRBJ1-6
length: 19
size: many

CDR3: CASSEGQGSTEAFF
DNA: TGTGCCAGCAGCGAGGGACAGGGAAGCACTGAAGCTTTCTTT
V: TRBV7-8
D: TRBD1
J: TRBJ1-1
length: 14
size: many

CDR3: CSGGTGDTGELFF
DNA: TGCAGCGGGGGGACAGGGGACACCGGGGAGCTGTTTTTT
V: TRBV29-1
D: TRBD1
J: TRBJ2-2
length: 13
size: NA

CDR3: CAISESWVDSGNQPQHF
DNA: TGTGCCATCAGTGAGTCCTGGGTAGACAGCGGCAATCAGCCCCAGCATTTT
V: TRBV10-3
D: NA
J: TRBJ1-5
length: 17
size: NA

CDR3: CASSLILGKNTEAFF
DNA: TGTGCCAGCAGTTTAATTCTAGGGAAGAACACTGAAGCTTTCTTT
V: TRBV12-3/TRBV12-4
D: NA
J: TRBJ1-1
length: 15
size: many

CDR3: CASSFFVPDEQFF
DNA: TGTGCCAGCAGCTTTTTTGTACCGGATGAGCAGTTCTTC
V: TRBV7-4
D: NA
J: TRBJ2-1
length: 13
size: NA

CDR3: CASSWGDSGELFF
DNA: TGTGCCAGCAGCTGGGGTGACAGCGGGGAGCTGTTTTTT
V: TRBV7-9
D: NA
J: TRBJ2-2
length: 13
size: many